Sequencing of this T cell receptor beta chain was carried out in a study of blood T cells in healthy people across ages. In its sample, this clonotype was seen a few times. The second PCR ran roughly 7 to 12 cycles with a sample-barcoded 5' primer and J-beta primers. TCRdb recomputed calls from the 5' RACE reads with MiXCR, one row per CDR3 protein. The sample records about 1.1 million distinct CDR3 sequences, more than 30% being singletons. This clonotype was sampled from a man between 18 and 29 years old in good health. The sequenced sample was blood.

The DNA of the CDR3 is TGTGCCAGCAGCTTATTTACTGGAGGCTACACCTTC. Protein product: CASSLFTGGYTF. The chain couples TRBV7-2 to TRBJ1-2; D call uncertain. Germline CDR1 reads SGHTA; CDR2 reads FQGNSA. V was pared by 2 bases and J by 8 bases, with 9 bases between. This CDR3 is built from 12 residues.